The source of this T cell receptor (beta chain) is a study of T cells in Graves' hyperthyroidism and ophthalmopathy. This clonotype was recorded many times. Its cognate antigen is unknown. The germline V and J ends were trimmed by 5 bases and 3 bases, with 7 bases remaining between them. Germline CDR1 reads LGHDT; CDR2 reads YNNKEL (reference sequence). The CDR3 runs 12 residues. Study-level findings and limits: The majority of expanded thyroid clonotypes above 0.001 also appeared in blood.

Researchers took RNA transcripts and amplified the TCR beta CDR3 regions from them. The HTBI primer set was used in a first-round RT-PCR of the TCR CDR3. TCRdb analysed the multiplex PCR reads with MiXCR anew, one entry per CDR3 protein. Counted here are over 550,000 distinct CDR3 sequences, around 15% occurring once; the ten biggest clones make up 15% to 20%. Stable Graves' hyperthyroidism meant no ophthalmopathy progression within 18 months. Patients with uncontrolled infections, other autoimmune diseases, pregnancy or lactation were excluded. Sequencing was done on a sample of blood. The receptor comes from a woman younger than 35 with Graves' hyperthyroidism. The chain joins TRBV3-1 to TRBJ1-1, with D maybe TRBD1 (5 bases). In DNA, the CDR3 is TGTGCCAGCAGCGTAGGGGACACTGAAGCTTTCTTT. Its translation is CASSVGDTEAFF.